Listed here are 13 T cell receptor beta chains from one sample, sequenced in a study of blood T cell repertoires in COVID-19. Measured with immunoSEQ multiplex PCR; TCRdb has only the in-frame clones, and not every one. The sample has roughly 200,000 clones, 86% seen once. Sequenced input: PBMCs or T cells enriched from blood (not recorded which). All receptors come from a woman aged 40-49 years with acute COVID-19.

The rearrangement links TRBV6-4 to TRBJ2-3; 9 nucleotides line up with TRBD2. Germline-derived CDR1 and CDR2 are MRHNA and SNTAGT. The CDR3 has 16 residues. V was pared by 2 bases and J by 5 bases, with 8 bases of the junction left unmatched. The chain's CDR3 is CASSDGGGGAIDTQYF. The CDR3 DNA is TGTGCCAGCAGTGACGGAGGCGGGGGGGCAATAGATACGCAGTATTTT.

This clone was picked up a small number of times. The V gene is TRBV24-1, the J gene TRBJ2-1; TRBD1 matches 9 bases. Germline CDR1 KGHDR, CDR2 SFDVKD. This CDR3 is 16 amino acids long. Germline trimming cut 2 bases from V and 5 bases from J; bases unmatched to any gene: 6. CDR3 sequence reads: CATSDSGQGYHNEQFF. As DNA, the CDR3 is TGTGCCACCAGTGATTCCGGACAGGGGTACCACAATGAGCAGTTCTTC.

This rearrangement joins TRBV27 to TRBJ1-5; D is possibly TRBD1 (5 bases). Between the trimmed V and J ends, which lost 2 bases and 5 bases, there was a span of 7 bases. The CDR3 consists of 13 residues. From germline, CDR1 is MNHEY and CDR2 SMNVEV (reference sequence). The CDR3 loop is CASSLVRDQPQHF. The CDR3, as DNA: TGTGCCAGCAGTTTAGTCAGGGATCAGCCCCAGCATTTT.

To note about this clone: The same CDR3 can be traced to other DNA sequences in this sample. The DNA of the CDR3 is TGTGCCAGCAGCGTGAGCGGGGGGGGCACAGATACGCAGTATTTT. Its translation is CASSVSGGGTDTQYF. The V call is TRBV9, the J call TRBJ2-3, with 10 bases matching TRBD2. The CDR3 consists of 15 residues. V lost 2 bases, J lost 1 base, and 1 base stayed unmatched. Germline V CDR1 and CDR2: SGDLS, YYNGEE.

The chain employs TRBV7-9 and TRBJ1-1; TRBD1 matches 12 bases. Germline V gene sequence: CDR1 SEHNR, CDR2 FQNEAQ (reference sequence). The CDR3 length is 16 residues. The V segment lost 6 bases and the J segment 3 bases; nucleotides outside the gene matches: 8. The CDR3 spells CASRRRDRGLDTEAFF. CDR3 coding DNA: TGTGCCAGCAGACGCCGGGACAGGGGGCTTGACACTGAAGCTTTCTTT.

The rearrangement uses TRBV6-2 or TRBV6-3 and TRBJ1-5; 7 nucleotides line up with TRBD1. CDR3 size: 13 residues. CDR1 and CDR2 (germline): MNHEY, SVGEGT. The junction had 3 bases not matched to a gene; V was cut back by 5 bases and J by 5 bases. The CDR3 loop is CASSGTAYQPQHF. The CDR3 DNA is TGTGCCAGCAGTGGGACAGCGTATCAGCCCCAGCATTTT.

V is TRBV7-9 and J is TRBJ1-5; no definite D call. The CDR3 sequence is 13 residues long. V was cut by 5 bases and J by 6 bases, with 11 bases left in between. Germline loops: CDR1 SEHNR, CDR2 FQNEAQ (reference sequence). CDR3 region: CASSPGRFQPQHF. The CDR3 region has the DNA TGTGCCAGCAGCCCGGGAAGGTTTCAGCCCCAGCATTTT.

This chain links TRBV13 with TRBJ2-3; 11 bases line up with TRBD1. The germline V gene encodes CDR1 PRHDT and CDR2 FYEKMQ (reference sequence). The V and J ends lost 5 bases and 2 bases, in that order; junction bases with no gene match: 6. This CDR3 is 16 amino acids long. CDR3 protein: CASSDRDRGVTDTQYF. CDR3 bases: TGTGCCAGCAGCGACCGGGACAGGGGGGTCACAGATACGCAGTATTTT.

This chain joins TRBV24-1 and TRBJ2-2; D gene unclear. Trimming pared 1 base from V and 4 bases from J, leaving 9 bases between. From germline, CDR1 is KGHDR and CDR2 SFDVKD. This CDR3 has 15 residues. The CDR3 DNA reads as TGTGCCACCAGTGATTTTAGTTTCGCCACCGGGGAGCTGTTTTTT. Protein sequence: CATSDFSFATGELFF.

This sequence joins TRBV5-1 and TRBJ1-2; perhaps TRBD1 as D (6 bases). The CDR3 is 16 amino acids. V lost 4 bases and J 8 bases, leaving 24 bases between the germline ends. Germline loops: CDR1 SGHRS, CDR2 YFSETQ. CDR3 sequence (DNA): TGCGCCAGCAGCCCGGAACTACAGGGTAGTACGGAGGGCTACACCTTC. Amino acid sequence: CASSPELQGSTEGYTF.

This chain links TRBV5-1 with TRBJ1-1; 8 positions match TRBD1. The CDR3 loop spans 15 amino acids. In germline, CDR1 is SGHRS, CDR2 YFSETQ. With 4 bases clipped from V and 0 bases from J, the junction kept 5 bases outside the gene matches. CDR3 sequence reads: CASSNGQGLNTEAFF. In nucleotides, the CDR3 is TGCGCCAGCAGCAATGGACAGGGTTTGAACACTGAAGCTTTCTTT.

The gene calls are TRBV29-1 and TRBJ1-5, with unresolved D. The CDR3 spans 8 residues. CDR1 SQVTM and CDR2 ANQGSEA come from the germline V gene. V was clipped by 7 bases and J by 9 bases, with 4 bases between them. The CDR3 protein is CSDGPQHF. CDR3 nucleotides: TGCAGCGACGGGCCCCAGCATTTT.

The chain couples TRBV25-1 to TRBJ1-1; D gene ambiguous. Between the trimmed V and J ends, which lost 5 bases and 4 bases, there was a span of 14 bases. Germline CDR1 reads MGHDK; CDR2 reads SYGVNS. The CDR3 runs 14 residues. CDR3 bases: TGTGCCAGCAGTCCTGACTCCTTCTCCACTGAAGCTTTCTTT. Its protein product is CASSPDSFSTEAFF.